This is a list of T cell receptor beta chains from one sample in a study of human T cells and chemical hapten exposure. TCRdb re-analysed the RACE reads in MiXCR, keeping a single row per CDR3 protein. The sample records over 65,000 distinct CDR3 sequences, 11% being singletons. The sequencing used whole blood, collected in connection with sensitization to the hapten diphenylcyclopropenone (DPC). The receptors originated from a woman between 50 and 59 years old with alopecia areata. Some clones in this sample may be carry-over from other donors' samples. The CDR3 runs from the conserved cysteine through the conserved F or W. A D gene is named only where the DNA matches it firmly. Part of the rows lack a size; the others show once, few, many or a class for expanded clones.

TGTGCCAGCAGTTTCGGCAGTCGTGAGACCCAGTACTTC	CASSFGSRETQYF	TRBV12-3/TRBV12-4	many	TRBJ2-5	.
TGTGCCAGCAGCCAATATTACCAGGGGGAGACCCAGTACTTC	CASSQYYQGETQYF	TRBV14	.	TRBJ2-5	.
TGCGCCAGCAGCCGAGGGGGACGGTCCATAAAGGATACGCAGTATTTT	CASSRGGRSIKDTQYF	TRBV4-1	.	TRBJ2-3	.
TGTGCCAGCAGCCCTACCCACGGAGTCCATGGCTACACCTTC	CASSPTHGVHGYTF	TRBV3-1	.	TRBJ1-2	.
TGTGCCAGTAGTATGGCGGGATCCCGGGGCTACGAGCAGTACTTC	CASSMAGSRGYEQYF	TRBV19	few	TRBJ2-7	.
TGTGCCAGCAGCTGGGATAACACTGAAGCTTTCTTT	CASSWDNTEAFF	TRBV7-9	.	TRBJ1-1	.
TGTGCCAGCAGCTTAAACCTGGATGATAACGAAAAACTGTTTTTT	CASSLNLDDNEKLFF	TRBV7-9	many	TRBJ1-4	.
TGTGCCAGCAGCCAAGTAGATACGCAGTATTTT	CASSQVDTQYF	TRBV3-1	.	TRBJ2-3	.
TGCAGTTTGACGTACCAAGAGACCCAGTACTTC	CSLTYQETQYF	TRBV20-1	.	TRBJ2-5	.
TGTGCCAGCACCCCCGGGACTGGCGCCTACAATGAGCAGTTCTTC	CASTPGTGAYNEQFF	TRBV2	.	TRBJ2-1	.
TGTGCCAGCAGCTCCCGTGTGGGGGATAAGAGCTCTGGGGCCAACGTCCTGACTTTC	CASSSRVGDKSSGANVLTF	TRBV7-2	many	TRBJ2-6	.
TGTGCCAGCAGCCGTACGGGACAGAGCTCCTACGAGCAGTACTTC	CASSRTGQSSYEQYF	TRBV3-1	many	TRBJ2-7	TRBD1
TGTGCCATCAGTGAGGGCTGGAATGAGCAGTTCTTC	CAISEGWNEQFF	TRBV10-3	few	TRBJ2-1	.
TGTGCCAGCTCAACCGGGACAGGGGTCCTTGCGCCCCAGCATTTT	CASSTGTGVLAPQHF	TRBV18	many	TRBJ1-5	TRBD1
TGTGCCAGCAGTAGGGGGTTGTATCAGCCCCAGCATTTT	CASSRGLYQPQHF	TRBV28	many	TRBJ1-5	.
TGCAGTGCTAGAGATCTCGGGGTCGGCACAGATACGCAGTATTTT	CSARDLGVGTDTQYF	TRBV20-1	few	TRBJ2-3	.
TGCGCCAGCAGTCGGCAGGGTTACTACGAGCAGTACTTC	CASSRQGYYEQYF	TRBV10-2	.	TRBJ2-7	.
TGTGCCAGTAGCACTTACAATGAGCAGTTCTTC	CASSTYNEQFF	TRBV3-1	few	TRBJ2-1	.
TGTGCCAGCAGCTTAACGGTCGTTAATGAGCAGTTCTTC	CASSLTVVNEQFF	TRBV7-9	many	TRBJ2-1	.
TGTGCCATCAGCGTACGGGGGGGCCTCGCAGAGACCCAGTACTTC	CAISVRGGLAETQYF	TRBV10-3	many	TRBJ2-5	TRBD2
TGCGCCAGCAGTACAGGGGGCCAAGAGACCCAGTACTTC	CASSTGGQETQYF	TRBV5-1	few	TRBJ2-5	TRBD1
TGTGCCAGCTCACCACCCTCTCATTCGTGGGGCTACACCTTC	CASSPPSHSWGYTF	TRBV18	.	TRBJ1-2	.